Included here is one TCR beta chain sequence, with context. Its antigen is unidentified. This entry is derived from a study of cytomegalovirus exposure and HLA in healthy donors. Vbeta (60) and Jbeta (13) primers were used in the PCR. Libraries were prepared by immunoSEQ multiplex PCR; TCRdb keeps only in-frame clonotypes and omits some of them. In the table there are under 200,000 clones, around four fifths of which are singletons. Germline-derived CDR1 and CDR2 are MNHNY and SVGAGI (reference sequence). J gave up 5 bases and V 5 bases, and 8 bases lay outside the gene matches. CDR3 length equals 14 residues. Points from the study as a whole: In a later analysis, specific HLA alleles were associated with around 17,000 TCR beta sequences at a 0.05 false discovery rate.

The rearrangement links TRBV6-6 to TRBJ2-5; 7 nucleotides agree with TRBD1. Sample: PBMCs. This TCR derives from a man aged 30-40 years in good health and CMV-seronegative. Here the CDR3 DNA reads TGTGCCAGCAGTCCCGACAGGGAGTGGGAGACCCAGTACTTC. Translation: CASSPDREWETQYF.